Listed below are T cell receptor beta chains from one sample, sequenced in a study of spatial heterogeneity in lung cancer. A single record per CDR3 protein comes from TCRdb applying MiXCR to the 5' RACE reads. The sample has a few thousand distinct CDR3 sequences; over 6.5% are singletons. Sequencing used lung tumor tissue, obtained at surgery. Receptors were obtained from a male donor with early-stage non-small cell lung cancer. The CDR3 runs from the conserved cysteine through the conserved F or W. The D gene is left open where the match is weak. The size field is filled for only some rows; it gives once, few, many or a size class.

D,size,J,V,DNA,CDR3
.,medium-sized,TRBJ2-5,TRBV9,TGTGCCAGCAGCGTAGTTCCGGGGGAGACCCAGTACTTC,CASSVVPGETQYF
.,medium-sized,TRBJ2-1,TRBV7-2,TGTGCCAGCAGCTTAGCATCCCGAGGGAGCTCCTACAATGAGCAGTTCTTC,CASSLASRGSSYNEQFF
.,medium-sized,TRBJ2-2,TRBV24-1,TGTGCCACCAGTGATCCCTCGAACACCGGGGAGCTGTTTTTT,CATSDPSNTGELFF
.,medium-sized,TRBJ2-2,TRBV6-6,TGTGCCAGCAGGCGACAGAGCGCCAACGCCGGGGAGCTGTTTTTT,CASRRQSANAGELFF
.,.,TRBJ1-4,TRBV6-1,TGTGCCAGCAGTGGCCTTGGCGGGGGAGCTAATGAAAAACTGTTTTTT,CASSGLGGGANEKLFF
TRBD2,.,TRBJ2-1,TRBV6-2/TRBV6-3,TGTGCCAGCAGCCCCCAGCGGGGGGACTACAATGAGCAGTTCTTC,CASSPQRGDYNEQFF
.,.,TRBJ1-1,TRBV5-1,TGCGCCAGCAGCAAGCTGGACGGAAACACTGAAGCTTTCTTT,CASSKLDGNTEAFF
.,.,TRBJ1-4,TRBV4-3,TGCGCCAGCAGCCAAGAAGGAGGGCGAGGTGAAAAACTGTTTTTT,CASSQEGGRGEKLFF
TRBD2,many,TRBJ2-5,TRBV29-1,TGCAGCGTCGGGACTAGCGAAATCTTC,CSVGTSEIF
TRBD1,many,TRBJ2-1,TRBV2,TGTGCCAGCAGTCAGGAGACAGGGGGCTACAATGAGCAGTTCTTC,CASSQETGGYNEQFF
TRBD2,many,TRBJ2-1,TRBV20-1,TGCAGTGTTTCCGGGACTAGCGGGAGGGCCCGGAACAGTGAGCAGTTCTTC,CSVSGTSGRARNSEQFF
.,many,TRBJ2-7,TRBV28,TGTGCCAGCAACTCCCTTAAATTAGGAAACTACGAGCAGTACTTC,CASNSLKLGNYEQYF
.,medium-sized,TRBJ1-2,TRBV6-6,TGTGCCAGCAGTTGGGGATGGGCAGGCGTTGCTAACTATGGCTACACCTTC,CASSWGWAGVANYGYTF
.,.,TRBJ1-5,TRBV28,TGTGCCAGCAGTCACAGGGCCATTTCCAATCAGCCCCAGCATTTT,CASSHRAISNQPQHF
.,.,TRBJ2-2,TRBV4-2,TGTGCCAGCAGCCAAGATAGAGGCTCCCTGGGCGACACCGGGGAGCTGTTTTTT,CASSQDRGSLGDTGELFF
.,.,TRBJ2-1,TRBV9,TGTGCCAGCAGCGTTACGGGGGTCGACTACAATGAGCAGTTCTTC,CASSVTGVDYNEQFF
.,medium-sized,TRBJ1-6,TRBV6-2/TRBV6-3,TGTGCCAGCAGTTACTCAACCGAGAACTCACCCCTCCACTTT,CASSYSTENSPLHF
TRBD1,medium-sized,TRBJ1-1,TRBV20-1,TGCAGTGCCCTAACAGGGGGCCCTGAAGCTTTCTTT,CSALTGGPEAFF
.,medium-sized,TRBJ1-5,TRBV5-5,TGTGCCAGCAGCGCATGGACGGGCAAGCCCCAGCATTTT,CASSAWTGKPQHF
TRBD1,medium-sized,TRBJ1-2,TRBV7-2,TGTGCCAGCAGCCTACATTGGGACAGGATCTATGGCTACACCTTC,CASSLHWDRIYGYTF
TRBD1,many,TRBJ1-3,TRBV12-3/TRBV12-4,TGTGCCAGCAGCCCCGGGACAGACGGAAACACCATATATTTT,CASSPGTDGNTIYF
.,medium-sized,TRBJ2-1,TRBV5-4,TGTGCCAGCAGCAGAGGCCAGGCAGTAGGTGAGCAGTTCTTC,CASSRGQAVGEQFF
.,medium-sized,TRBJ2-3,TRBV11-2,TGTGCCAGCAGCTTAACGGTCAGAAGCACAGATACGCAGTATTTT,CASSLTVRSTDTQYF
.,few,TRBJ1-3,TRBV7-3,TGTGCCAGCAGCTTAGATCCGGCCTCTGGAAACACCATATATTTT,CASSLDPASGNTIYF
.,medium-sized,TRBJ2-7,TRBV6-5,TGTGCCAGCAGTTGGAGGGGTAGCTCCTACGAGCAGTACTTC,CASSWRGSSYEQYF
.,.,TRBJ2-3,TRBV9,TGTGCCAGCAGCCCAGAGTCCGGAGGGTTTACGCAGTATTTT,CASSPESGGFTQYF
.,medium-sized,TRBJ2-3,TRBV7-3,TGTGCCAGCAGCTTGGGCGGCTTCACAGATACGCAGTATTTT,CASSLGGFTDTQYF
.,medium-sized,TRBJ2-7,TRBV28,TGTGCCAGCAGTTTGACAGTTTACGAGCAGTACTTC,CASSLTVYEQYF
.,medium-sized,TRBJ2-3,TRBV7-8,TGTGCCAGCAGCTTAGACGGTTTGGCTGGGGGGGATACGCAGTATTTT,CASSLDGLAGGDTQYF
TRBD2,many,TRBJ2-7,TRBV28,TGTGCCAGCAGTTCGACGGGACTAGCGGGACCCTACGAGCAGTACTTC,CASSSTGLAGPYEQYF
.,large,TRBJ2-7,TRBV5-1,TGCGCCAGCAGCTTGGACACCGCCTACGAGCAGTACTTC,CASSLDTAYEQYF
.,medium-sized,TRBJ1-1,TRBV9,TGTGCCAGCAGCGCCCGGGGCCTTGGGACTGAAGCTTTCTTT,CASSARGLGTEAFF
.,medium-sized,TRBJ2-1,TRBV3-1,TGTGCCAGCAGCCTCCGGGACCCACGGGATGAGCAGTTCTTC,CASSLRDPRDEQFF
TRBD2,medium-sized,TRBJ2-3,TRBV12-3/TRBV12-4,TGTGCCAGCACCCAGCGGAGCGGGGGGTCGTCCACAGATACGCAGTATTTT,CASTQRSGGSSTDTQYF
.,few,TRBJ2-7,TRBV20-1,TGCAGTGCGAGACGCGGGTCCTACGAGCAGTACTTC,CSARRGSYEQYF
.,.,TRBJ1-2,TRBV28,TGTGCCAGCAGCCATAGGGCCAGGGCGAACTATGGCTACACCTTC,CASSHRARANYGYTF
.,medium-sized,TRBJ2-5,TRBV15,TGTGCCACCAGCAGAGAACTCGCTTTCCAAGAGACCCAGTACTTC,CATSRELAFQETQYF
.,medium-sized,TRBJ1-2,TRBV27,TGTGCCAGCAGCCCGACGAGGGGAGGTAACTATGGCTACACCTTC,CASSPTRGGNYGYTF
.,medium-sized,TRBJ2-3,TRBV7-9,TGTGCCAGCAGCTTATTGGCCAACACAGATACGCAGTATTTT,CASSLLANTDTQYF
TRBD1,medium-sized,TRBJ1-1,TRBV16,TGTGCCAGCAGCCAATACGGATCAGGGGGCACTGAAGCTTTCTTT,CASSQYGSGGTEAFF
.,few,TRBJ1-1,TRBV6-6,TGTGCCAGCAGTTACTCTAGGGCGGGCACTGAAGCTTTCTTT,CASSYSRAGTEAFF
.,few,TRBJ2-5,TRBV29-1,TGCAGCGTTGACTTCCAGTCTCAAGAGACCCAGTACTTC,CSVDFQSQETQYF
TRBD2,medium-sized,TRBJ2-2,TRBV7-2,TGTGCCAGCAGCTCCATAGCGGGAGGGAACACCGGGGAGCTGTTTTTT,CASSSIAGGNTGELFF
TRBD1,medium-sized,TRBJ1-1,TRBV4-3,TGCGCCAGCAGCCTACAACCTCCGGGACAGGGGAACACTGAAGCTTTCTTT,CASSLQPPGQGNTEAFF
TRBD2,.,TRBJ2-3,TRBV20-1,TGCAGTGCCGATGGACTAGCGGGAGTTGGGACAGATACGCAGTATTTT,CSADGLAGVGTDTQYF
.,medium-sized,TRBJ1-5,TRBV28,TGTGCCAGCAGTTTAGTTAGCAATCAGCCCCAGCATTTT,CASSLVSNQPQHF
TRBD2,medium-sized,TRBJ2-7,TRBV20-1,TGCAGTGCTAGCGGTAGCGGGGGCTCCTACGAGCAGTACTTC,CSASGSGGSYEQYF
.,few,TRBJ2-7,TRBV28,TGTGCCAGCAGCTCAATCGGACGGAACCGTCCCTACGAGCAGTACTTC,CASSSIGRNRPYEQYF